The rows below give T cell receptor beta chains drawn from one sample of a study of T cells after yellow fever vaccination. One entry per CDR3 protein results from TCRdb running MiXCR on the 5' RACE reads. Among some 110,000 distinct CDR3 sequences, roughly 6.8% were seen once, and the ten largest hold 2.5% to 3%. The specimen was CD4+ T cells sorted from PBMCs, collected roughly 46 days after the first yellow fever vaccination. Source of these receptors: a young man who received the YFV17D yellow fever vaccine. The CDR3 runs from the conserved cysteine through the conserved F or W. The D gene is left open where the match is weak. Where a row states a size, it is once, few, many or the class of an expanded clone; other rows omit it.

d_call	j_call	clone_size	v_call	cdr3_length	cdr3_nt	cdr3_aa
.	TRBJ2-3	many	TRBV20-1	14	TGCAGTGCTAGAGATGCGGGCGCGTCAGATACGCAGTATTTT	CSARDAGASDTQYF
TRBD1	TRBJ2-5	.	TRBV2	14	TGTGCCAGCAGACCGACAGGGACAGGAGAGACCCAGTACTTC	CASRPTGTGETQYF
.	TRBJ1-6	.	TRBV20-1	12	TGCAGTGCTACGGACAGTAATTCACCCCTCCACTTT	CSATDSNSPLHF
.	TRBJ1-5	.	TRBV20-1	15	TGCAGTGCTAGTCGGGCAGCCATTAGAAATCAGCCCCAGCATTTT	CSASRAAIRNQPQHF
.	TRBJ1-5	many	TRBV29-1	14	TGCAGCGTGGGTGGGCTCGGGGGCGATCAGCCCCAGCATTTT	CSVGGLGGDQPQHF
.	TRBJ2-3	.	TRBV27	13	TGTGCCAGCAGTTACGGATCCACAGATACGCAGTATTTT	CASSYGSTDTQYF
.	TRBJ2-2	many	TRBV5-1	16	TGCGCCAGCAGCTTGAGGGGGGGCTTTGTCGCCGGGGAGCTGTTTTTT	CASSLRGGFVAGELFF
TRBD2	TRBJ2-3	many	TRBV5-1	16	TGCGCCAGCAGCTTGACTAGCGGGGGGGCCACAGATACGCAGTATTTT	CASSLTSGGATDTQYF
TRBD2	TRBJ2-3	many	TRBV3-1	16	TGTGCCAGCAGCCAGGGGGCGGGGGGGCCCCCAGATACGCAGTATTTT	CASSQGAGGPPDTQYF
TRBD1	TRBJ1-4	few	TRBV5-1	15	TGCGCCAGCAGCTTGGCCGGGACAGAGAATGAAAAACTGTTTTTT	CASSLAGTENEKLFF
TRBD1	TRBJ2-1	many	TRBV20-1	14	TGCAGTGCTAAAGACAGGGGATCCTACAATGAGCAGTTCTTC	CSAKDRGSYNEQFF
TRBD1	TRBJ1-2	few	TRBV7-2	14	TGTGCCAGCAGCCCGGGACAGGGGACCTATGGCTACACCTTC	CASSPGQGTYGYTF
.	TRBJ2-1	many	TRBV20-1	13	TGCAGTGCTAGAGACGGGCTATTCAATGAGCAGTTCTTC	CSARDGLFNEQFF
.	TRBJ2-1	many	TRBV7-9	13	TGTGCCAGCAGCTTGGGGGCTAGCAATGAGCAGTTCTTC	CASSLGASNEQFF
TRBD2	TRBJ2-4	many	TRBV5-1	15	TGCGCCAGCAGCCCACCGGGGGGTCTTCAAAACATTCAGTACTTC	CASSPPGGLQNIQYF
.	TRBJ1-1	many	TRBV20-1	13	TGCAGTGCTAACGGGGCGGGGGACACTGAAGCTTTCTTT	CSANGAGDTEAFF
.	TRBJ2-5	few	TRBV20-1	12	TGCAGTGTGTCTAGGTGGCAAGAGACCCAGTACTTC	CSVSRWQETQYF
.	TRBJ1-1	many	TRBV4-3	17	TGCGCCAGCAGCCACTCAAGTAAAGGGTGGGAGAACACTGAAGCTTTCTTT	CASSHSSKGWENTEAFF
.	TRBJ2-5	.	TRBV5-1	15	TGCGCCAGCAGCCCGGCCCCCAGAGGGCAAGAGACCCAGTACTTC	CASSPAPRGQETQYF
.	TRBJ1-1	few	TRBV30	13	TGTGCCTGGGGGGGCAGGGCGGACACTGAAGCTTTCTTT	CAWGGRADTEAFF
.	TRBJ2-1	many	TRBV9	14	TGTGCCAGCAGCGCCGGGACGGATTACAATGAGCAGTTCTTC	CASSAGTDYNEQFF
.	TRBJ2-1	.	TRBV24-1	17	TGTGCCACCAGTGAATCTCCGGGGGTTTCTCAGGACAATGAGCAGTTCTTC	CATSESPGVSQDNEQFF
.	TRBJ2-1	many	TRBV20-1	13	TGCAGTGCTAGTCGGGGAACTCAGAATGAGCAGTTCTTC	CSASRGTQNEQFF
.	TRBJ1-1	many	TRBV6-1	12	TGTGCCAGCAGTGACTTCGAGAGAGAAGCTTTCTTT	CASSDFEREAFF
.	TRBJ1-1	many	TRBV7-2	12	TGTGCCAGCAGCTTATACAACACTGAAGCTTTCTTT	CASSLYNTEAFF
.	TRBJ1-1	many	TRBV7-2	13	TGTGCCAGCAGCTCAAACCTAAACACTGAAGCTTTCTTT	CASSSNLNTEAFF
TRBD1	TRBJ1-1	many	TRBV18	14	TGTGCCAGCTCAGGACCCCCGGACAGGGTTGCGGCTTTCTTT	CASSGPPDRVAAFF
.	TRBJ2-5	many	TRBV14	16	TGTGCCAGCAGCCAGCGAAATACAGGGTTGAGGGAGACCCAGTACTTC	CASSQRNTGLRETQYF
TRBD2	TRBJ2-2	.	TRBV3-1	16	TGTGCCAGCAGCCAAGAGAAGTCGCGGGAGACCGGGGAGCTGTTTTTT	CASSQEKSRETGELFF
.	TRBJ1-4	few	TRBV6-5	12	TGTGCCAGCAGGACTGCGGGGGTCCGACTGTTTTTT	CASRTAGVRLFF
.	TRBJ1-5	.	TRBV7-2	13	TGTGCCAGCCGCTTAGCGCGGGATCAGCCCCAGCATTTT	CASRLARDQPQHF
TRBD2	TRBJ2-5	many	TRBV7-2	16	TGTGCCAGCAGCCCCCGGACTAGCGGGGGTTATGAGACCCAGTACTTC	CASSPRTSGGYETQYF
.	TRBJ2-1	few	TRBV20-1	14	TGCAGTGCTTTTAAACCGGGACTCTCCAATGAGCAGTTCTTC	CSAFKPGLSNEQFF
TRBD2	TRBJ2-5	many	TRBV2	16	TGTGCCAGCAGTGATAAGCGGGATCCGTCCGGGGAGACCCAGTACTTC	CASSDKRDPSGETQYF
TRBD1	TRBJ2-3	many	TRBV5-1	16	TGCGCCAGCAGCTTGGTGGACAGGACTAGCACAGATACGCAGTATTTT	CASSLVDRTSTDTQYF
TRBD1	TRBJ2-4	many	TRBV6-9	18	TGTGCCAGCAGCAAACGGGACAGGAAATCCTTAGCCAAAAACATTCAGTACTTC	CASSKRDRKSLAKNIQYF
TRBD2	TRBJ2-3	many	TRBV7-8	18	TGTGCCAGCAGCTCCGGACTAGCGGGGGGGCCTGCCACAGATACGCAGTATTTT	CASSSGLAGGPATDTQYF
.	TRBJ1-1	.	TRBV7-2	14	TGTGCCAGCAGCCCGTACTCAGGGAACACTGAAGCTTTCTTT	CASSPYSGNTEAFF
.	TRBJ1-1	many	TRBV4-3	17	TGCGCCAGCAGCCAGGCCACAGGGCCCTTGGTGAACACTGAAGCTTTCTTT	CASSQATGPLVNTEAFF
.	TRBJ2-1	many	TRBV5-1	14	TGCGCCAGCAGCGTGAGGGGGGACTACAATGAGCAGTTCTTC	CASSVRGDYNEQFF